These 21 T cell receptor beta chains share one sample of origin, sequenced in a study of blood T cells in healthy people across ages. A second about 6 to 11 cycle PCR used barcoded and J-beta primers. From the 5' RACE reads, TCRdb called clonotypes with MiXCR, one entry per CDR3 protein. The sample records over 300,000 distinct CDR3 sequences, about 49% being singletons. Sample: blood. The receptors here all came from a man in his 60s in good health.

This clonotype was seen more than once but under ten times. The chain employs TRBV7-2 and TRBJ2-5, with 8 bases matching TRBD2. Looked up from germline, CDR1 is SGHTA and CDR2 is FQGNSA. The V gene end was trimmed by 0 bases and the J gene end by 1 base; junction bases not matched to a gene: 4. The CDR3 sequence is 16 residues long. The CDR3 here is CASSLAPGGAQETQYF. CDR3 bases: TGTGCCAGCAGCTTAGCGCCCGGGGGGGCCCAAGAGACCCAGTACTTC. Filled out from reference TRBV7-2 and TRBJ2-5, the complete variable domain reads GAGVSQSPSNKVTEKGKDVELRCDPISGHTALYWYRQSLGQGLEFLIYFQGNSAPDKSGLPSDRFSAERTGGSVSTLTIQRTQQEDSAVYLCASSLAPGGAQETQYFGPGTRLLVL.

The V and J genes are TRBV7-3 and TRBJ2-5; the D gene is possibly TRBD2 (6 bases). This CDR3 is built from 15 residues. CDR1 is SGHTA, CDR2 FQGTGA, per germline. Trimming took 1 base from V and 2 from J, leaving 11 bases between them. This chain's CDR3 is CASSLNRGKQETQYF. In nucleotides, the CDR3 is TGTGCCAGCAGCTTAAACCGGGGGAAACAAGAGACCCAGTACTTC.

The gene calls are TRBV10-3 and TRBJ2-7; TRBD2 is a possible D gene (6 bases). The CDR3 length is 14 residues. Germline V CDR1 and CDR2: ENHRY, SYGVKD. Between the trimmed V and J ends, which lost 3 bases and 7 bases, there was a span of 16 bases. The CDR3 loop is CAISDSGPREEQYF. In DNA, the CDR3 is TGTGCCATCAGTGATTCGGGACCTCGGGAGGAGCAGTACTTC.

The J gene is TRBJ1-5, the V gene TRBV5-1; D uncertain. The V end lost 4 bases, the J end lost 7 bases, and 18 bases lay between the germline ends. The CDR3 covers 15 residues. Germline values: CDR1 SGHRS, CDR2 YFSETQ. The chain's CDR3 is CASSIEPQVGQPQHF. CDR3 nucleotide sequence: TGCGCCAGCAGCATAGAACCTCAAGTCGGGCAGCCCCAGCATTTT.

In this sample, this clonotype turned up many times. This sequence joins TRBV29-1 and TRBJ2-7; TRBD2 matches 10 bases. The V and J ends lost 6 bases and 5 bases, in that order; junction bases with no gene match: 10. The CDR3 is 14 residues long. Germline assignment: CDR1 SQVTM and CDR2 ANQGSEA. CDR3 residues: CSVLLSGRSHEQYF. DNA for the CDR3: TGCAGCGTCTTACTTAGCGGGAGGTCCCACGAGCAGTACTTC.

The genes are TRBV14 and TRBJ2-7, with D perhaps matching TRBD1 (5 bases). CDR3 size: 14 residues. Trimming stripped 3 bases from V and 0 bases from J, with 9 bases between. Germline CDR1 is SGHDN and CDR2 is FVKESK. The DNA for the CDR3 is TGTGCCAGCAGCCACAGACAGAGCTCCTACGAGCAGTACTTC. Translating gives CASSHRQSSYEQYF.

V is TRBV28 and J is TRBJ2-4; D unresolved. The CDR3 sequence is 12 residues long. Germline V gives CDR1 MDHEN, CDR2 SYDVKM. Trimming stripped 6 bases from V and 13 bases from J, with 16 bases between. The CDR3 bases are TGTGCCAGCAGAGAAGGCAGTGGTGGGCAGTACTTC. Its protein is CASREGSGGQYF.

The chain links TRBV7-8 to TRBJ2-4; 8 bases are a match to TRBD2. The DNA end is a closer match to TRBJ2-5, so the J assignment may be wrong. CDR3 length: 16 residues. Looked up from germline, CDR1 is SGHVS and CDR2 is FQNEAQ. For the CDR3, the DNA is TGTGCCAGCAGCCCCTGGGGTAGCGGGACTGCGGAGACCCAGTACTTC. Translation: CASSPWGSGTAETQYF.

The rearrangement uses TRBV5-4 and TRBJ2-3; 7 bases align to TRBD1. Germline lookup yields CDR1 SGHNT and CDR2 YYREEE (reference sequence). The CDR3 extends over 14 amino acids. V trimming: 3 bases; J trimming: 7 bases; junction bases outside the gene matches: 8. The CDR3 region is CASSSKTGTNTQYF. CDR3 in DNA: TGTGCCAGCAGCTCTAAGACAGGGACAAATACGCAGTATTTT.

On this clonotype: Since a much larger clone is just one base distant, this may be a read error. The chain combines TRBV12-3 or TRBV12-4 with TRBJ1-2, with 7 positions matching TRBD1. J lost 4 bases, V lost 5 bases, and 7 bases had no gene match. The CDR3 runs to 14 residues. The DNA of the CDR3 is TGTGCCAGCAGTGTCGCCCGACAGGGCTATGGCTACACCTTC. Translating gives CASSVARQGYGYTF.

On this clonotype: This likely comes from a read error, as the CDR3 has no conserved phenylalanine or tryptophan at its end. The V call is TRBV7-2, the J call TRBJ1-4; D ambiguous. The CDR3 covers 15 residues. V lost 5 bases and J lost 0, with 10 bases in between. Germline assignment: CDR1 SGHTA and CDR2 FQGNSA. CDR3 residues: CASSLRAATNEKLFL. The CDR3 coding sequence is TGTGCCAGCAGCCTTCGGGCAGCAACTAATGAAAAACTGTTTCTT.

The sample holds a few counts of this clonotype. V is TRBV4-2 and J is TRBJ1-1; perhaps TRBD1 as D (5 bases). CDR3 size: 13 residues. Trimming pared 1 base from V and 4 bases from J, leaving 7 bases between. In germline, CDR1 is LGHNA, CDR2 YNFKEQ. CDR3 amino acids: CASSQARGTEAFF. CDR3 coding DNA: TGTGCCAGCAGCCAAGCAAGGGGCACTGAAGCTTTCTTT.

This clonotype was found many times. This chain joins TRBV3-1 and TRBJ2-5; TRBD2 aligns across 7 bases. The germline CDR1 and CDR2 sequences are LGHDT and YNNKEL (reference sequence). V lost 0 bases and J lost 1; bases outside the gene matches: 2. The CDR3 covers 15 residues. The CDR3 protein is CASSQDGRFQETQYF. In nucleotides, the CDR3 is TGTGCCAGCAGCCAAGACGGGAGGTTCCAAGAGACCCAGTACTTC.

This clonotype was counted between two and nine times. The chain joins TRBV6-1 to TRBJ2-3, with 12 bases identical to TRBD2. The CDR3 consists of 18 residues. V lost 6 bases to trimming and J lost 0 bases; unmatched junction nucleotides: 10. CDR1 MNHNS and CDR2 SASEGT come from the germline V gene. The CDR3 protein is CASRPRLAGVSSTDTQYF. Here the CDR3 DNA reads TGTGCCAGCAGGCCGAGACTAGCGGGGGTTTCTAGCACAGATACGCAGTATTTT.

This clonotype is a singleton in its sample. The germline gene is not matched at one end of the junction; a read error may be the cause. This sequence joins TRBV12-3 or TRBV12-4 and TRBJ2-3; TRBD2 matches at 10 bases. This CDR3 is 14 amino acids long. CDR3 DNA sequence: TGTGCCAGCAGTTTAAGCGGGAGGGTGGATATGCAGTATTTT. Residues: CASSLSGRVDMQYF.

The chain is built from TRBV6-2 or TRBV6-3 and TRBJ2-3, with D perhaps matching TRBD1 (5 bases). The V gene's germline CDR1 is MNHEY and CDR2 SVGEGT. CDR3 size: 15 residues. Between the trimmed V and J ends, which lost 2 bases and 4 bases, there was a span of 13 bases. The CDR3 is CASSYISRGSDTQYF. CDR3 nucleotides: TGTGCCAGCAGTTACATTTCTAGGGGCTCAGATACGCAGTATTTT.

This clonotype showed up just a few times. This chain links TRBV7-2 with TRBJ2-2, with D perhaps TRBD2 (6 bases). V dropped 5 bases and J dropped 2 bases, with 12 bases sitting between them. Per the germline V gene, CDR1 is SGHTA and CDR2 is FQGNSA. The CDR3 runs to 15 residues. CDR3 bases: TGTGCCAGCAGCCCACCCGCGGGAAACACCGGGGAGCTGTTTTTT. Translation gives CASSPPAGNTGELFF.

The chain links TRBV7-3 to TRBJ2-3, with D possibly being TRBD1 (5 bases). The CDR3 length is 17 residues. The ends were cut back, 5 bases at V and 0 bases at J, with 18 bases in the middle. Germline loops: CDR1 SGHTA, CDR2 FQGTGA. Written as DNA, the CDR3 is TGTGCCAGCAGCCCCGGGCAGGGCCCTACTAGCACAGATACGCAGTATTTT. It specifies CASSPGQGPTSTDTQYF.

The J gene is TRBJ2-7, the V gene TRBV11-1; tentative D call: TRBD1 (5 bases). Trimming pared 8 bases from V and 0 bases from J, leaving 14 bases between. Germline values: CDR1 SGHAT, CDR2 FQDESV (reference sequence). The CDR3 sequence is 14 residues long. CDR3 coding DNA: TGTGCCAGCTCCGACAGCACAATCTCCTACGAGCAGTACTTC. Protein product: CASSDSTISYEQYF.

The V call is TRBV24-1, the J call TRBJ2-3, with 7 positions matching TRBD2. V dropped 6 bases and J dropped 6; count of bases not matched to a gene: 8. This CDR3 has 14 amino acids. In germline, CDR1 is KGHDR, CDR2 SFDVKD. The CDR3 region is CATSRREGMDTQYF. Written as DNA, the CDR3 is TGTGCCACCAGTCGTAGGGAGGGGATGGATACGCAGTATTTT.

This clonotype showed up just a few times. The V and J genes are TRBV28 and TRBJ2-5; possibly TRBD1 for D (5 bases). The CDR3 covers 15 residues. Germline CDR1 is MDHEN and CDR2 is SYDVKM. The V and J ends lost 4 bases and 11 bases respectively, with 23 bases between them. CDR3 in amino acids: CASSSPGKSQPEQYF. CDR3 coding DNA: TGTGCCAGCAGTTCGCCAGGGAAGTCCCAGCCGGAGCAGTACTTC.